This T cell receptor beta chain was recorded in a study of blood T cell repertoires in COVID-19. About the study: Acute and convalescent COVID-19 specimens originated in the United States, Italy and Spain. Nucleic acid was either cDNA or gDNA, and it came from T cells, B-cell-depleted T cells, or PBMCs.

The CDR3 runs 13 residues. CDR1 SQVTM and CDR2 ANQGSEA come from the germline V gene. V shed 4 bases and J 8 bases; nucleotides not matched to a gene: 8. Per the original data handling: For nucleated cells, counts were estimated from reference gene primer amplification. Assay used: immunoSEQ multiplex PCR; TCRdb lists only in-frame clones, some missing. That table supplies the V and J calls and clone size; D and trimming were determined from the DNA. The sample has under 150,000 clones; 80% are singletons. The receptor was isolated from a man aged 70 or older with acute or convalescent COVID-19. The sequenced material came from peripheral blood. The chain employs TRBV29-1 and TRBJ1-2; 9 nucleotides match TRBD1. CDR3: CSVGTGQGKGYTF. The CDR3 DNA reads TGCAGCGTTGGAACGGGACAGGGTAAAGGCTACACCTTC.